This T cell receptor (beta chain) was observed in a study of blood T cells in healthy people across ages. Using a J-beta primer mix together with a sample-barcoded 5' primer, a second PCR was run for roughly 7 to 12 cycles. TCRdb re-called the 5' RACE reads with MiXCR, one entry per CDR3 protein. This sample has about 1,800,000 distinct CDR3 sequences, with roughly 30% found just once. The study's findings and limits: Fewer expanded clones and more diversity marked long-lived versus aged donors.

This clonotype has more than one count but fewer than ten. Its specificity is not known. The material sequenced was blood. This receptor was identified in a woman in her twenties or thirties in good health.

This chain's CDR3 is CASSLQGSTNYGYTF. CDR3 nucleotide sequence: TGTGCCAGCAGTCTACAGGGATCAACTAACTATGGCTACACCTTC. The rearrangement joins TRBV28 to TRBJ1-2; D possibly corresponds to TRBD1 (6 bases). Looked up from germline, CDR1 is MDHEN and CDR2 is SYDVKM. The CDR3 is 15 residues long. Trimming cost V 5 bases and J 0 bases, with 13 bases left between them.